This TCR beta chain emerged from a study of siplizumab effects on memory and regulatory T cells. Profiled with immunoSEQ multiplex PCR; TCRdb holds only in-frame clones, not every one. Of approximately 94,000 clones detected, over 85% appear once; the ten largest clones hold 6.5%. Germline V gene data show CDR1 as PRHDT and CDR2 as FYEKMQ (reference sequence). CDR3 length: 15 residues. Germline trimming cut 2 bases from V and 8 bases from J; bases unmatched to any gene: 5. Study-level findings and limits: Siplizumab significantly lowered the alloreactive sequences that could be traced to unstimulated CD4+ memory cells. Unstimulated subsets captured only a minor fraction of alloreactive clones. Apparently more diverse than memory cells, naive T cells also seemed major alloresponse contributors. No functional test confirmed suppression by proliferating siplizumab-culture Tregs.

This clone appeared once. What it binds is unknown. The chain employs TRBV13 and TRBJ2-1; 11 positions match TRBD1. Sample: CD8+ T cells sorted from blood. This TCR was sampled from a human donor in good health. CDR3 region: CASSLPGQGGYEQFF. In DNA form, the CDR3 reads TGTGCCAGCAGCTTACCGGGACAGGGGGGCTATGAGCAGTTCTTC.